What follows describes a single T cell receptor beta chain. The germline V gene has CDR1 MNHNY and CDR2 SVGAGI (reference sequence). The CDR3 runs 15 residues. V gave up 6 bases and J gave up 3 bases; unmatched junction bases: 9. The data belong to a study of read filtering for tumor transcriptome and immune sequencing. At the level of the study: 8 or 9 patients were R-ISS I, some 16 were R-ISS II, more than five were R-ISS III.

The library was built from roughly 400 ng RNA with molecular barcoded adaptors for alpha/delta and beta/gamma chains. TCRdb reprocessed the reads via MiXCR and lists one record per CDR3 protein. The sample includes fewer than 150,000 distinct CDR3 sequences, under 15% of them seen just once. Sequencing was carried out using a population of CD138-negative cells sorted from bone marrow. The sequence was obtained from a donor at least 40 years old with multiple myeloma. V gene TRBV6-6 combines with J gene TRBJ2-7, with TRBD2 matching over 9 bases. CDR3 loop: CASSPTSGEYYEQYF. CDR3 nucleotide sequence: TGTGCCAGCAGCCCGACTAGCGGAGAATACTACGAGCAGTACTTC.